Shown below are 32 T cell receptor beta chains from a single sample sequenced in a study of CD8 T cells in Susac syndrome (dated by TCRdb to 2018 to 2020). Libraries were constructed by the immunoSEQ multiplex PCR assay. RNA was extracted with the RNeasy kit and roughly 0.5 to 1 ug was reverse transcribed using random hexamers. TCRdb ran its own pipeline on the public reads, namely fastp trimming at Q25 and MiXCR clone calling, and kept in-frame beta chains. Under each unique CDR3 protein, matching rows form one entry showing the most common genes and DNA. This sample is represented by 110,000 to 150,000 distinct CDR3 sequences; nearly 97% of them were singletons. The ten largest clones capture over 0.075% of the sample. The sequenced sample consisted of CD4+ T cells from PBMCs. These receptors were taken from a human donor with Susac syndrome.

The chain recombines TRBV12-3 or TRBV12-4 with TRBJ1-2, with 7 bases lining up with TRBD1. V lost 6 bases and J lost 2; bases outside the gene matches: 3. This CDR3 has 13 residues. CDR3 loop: CASRATGNYGYTF. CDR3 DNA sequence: TGTGCCAGCAGGGCGACAGGGAACTATGGCTACACCTTC.

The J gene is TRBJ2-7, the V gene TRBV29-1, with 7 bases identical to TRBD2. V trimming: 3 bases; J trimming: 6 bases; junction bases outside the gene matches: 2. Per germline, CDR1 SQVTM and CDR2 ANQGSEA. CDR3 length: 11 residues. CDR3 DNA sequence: TGCAGCGTTGAGTCGGGGGGCGAGCAGTACTTC. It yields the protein CSVESGGEQYF.

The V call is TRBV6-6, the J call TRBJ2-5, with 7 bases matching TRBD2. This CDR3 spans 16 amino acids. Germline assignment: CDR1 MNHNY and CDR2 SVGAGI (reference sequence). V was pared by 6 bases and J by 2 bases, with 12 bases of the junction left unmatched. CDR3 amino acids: CASRPTQGSGQETQYF. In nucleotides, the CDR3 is TGTGCCAGCAGGCCTACCCAGGGTAGCGGGCAAGAGACCCAGTACTTC.

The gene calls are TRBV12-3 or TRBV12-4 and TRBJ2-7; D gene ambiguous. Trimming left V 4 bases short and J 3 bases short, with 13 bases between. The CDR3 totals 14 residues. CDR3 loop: CASSSETRIYEQYF. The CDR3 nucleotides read TGTGCCAGCAGTTCCGAGACCAGGATCTACGAGCAGTACTTC.

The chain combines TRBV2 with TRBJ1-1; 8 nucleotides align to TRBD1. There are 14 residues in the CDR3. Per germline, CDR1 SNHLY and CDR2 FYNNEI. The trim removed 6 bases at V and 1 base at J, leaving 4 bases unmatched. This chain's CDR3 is CASRIDRGNTEAFF. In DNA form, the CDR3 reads TGTGCCAGCAGGATAGACAGGGGGAACACTGAAGCTTTCTTT.

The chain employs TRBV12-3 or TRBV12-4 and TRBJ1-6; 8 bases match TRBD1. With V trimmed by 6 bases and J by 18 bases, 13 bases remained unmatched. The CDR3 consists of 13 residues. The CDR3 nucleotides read TGTGCCAGCAGCCAGAGGGGCGACAGGGGACACCACTTT. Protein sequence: CASSQRGDRGHHF.

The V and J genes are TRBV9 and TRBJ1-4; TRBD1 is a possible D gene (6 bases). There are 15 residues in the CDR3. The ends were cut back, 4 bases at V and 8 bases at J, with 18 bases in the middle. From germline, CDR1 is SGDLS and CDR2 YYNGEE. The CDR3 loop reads CASSPSGGLWEKLFF. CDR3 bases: TGTGCCAGCAGCCCCTCTGGGGGCCTGTGGGAAAAACTGTTTTTT. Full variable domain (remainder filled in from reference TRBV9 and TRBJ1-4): DSGVTQTPKHLITATGQRVTLRCSPRSGDLSVYWYQQSLDQGLQFLIQYYNGEERAKGNILERFSAQQFPDLHSELNLSSLELGDSALYFCASSPSGGLWEKLFFGSGTQLSVL.

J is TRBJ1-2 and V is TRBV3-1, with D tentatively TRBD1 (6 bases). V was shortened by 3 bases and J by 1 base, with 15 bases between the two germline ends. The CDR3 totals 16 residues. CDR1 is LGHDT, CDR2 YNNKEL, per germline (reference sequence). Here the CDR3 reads CASSHESLQGNYGYTF. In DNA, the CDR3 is TGTGCCAGCAGCCACGAATCCTTACAGGGTAACTATGGCTACACCTTC.

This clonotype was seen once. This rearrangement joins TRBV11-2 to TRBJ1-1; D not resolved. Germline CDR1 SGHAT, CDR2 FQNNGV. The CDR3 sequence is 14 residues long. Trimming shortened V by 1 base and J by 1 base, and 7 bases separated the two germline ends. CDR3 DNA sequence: TGTGCCAGCAGCTTAGGACCGAAGAACACTGAAGCTTTCTTT. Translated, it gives CASSLGPKNTEAFF.

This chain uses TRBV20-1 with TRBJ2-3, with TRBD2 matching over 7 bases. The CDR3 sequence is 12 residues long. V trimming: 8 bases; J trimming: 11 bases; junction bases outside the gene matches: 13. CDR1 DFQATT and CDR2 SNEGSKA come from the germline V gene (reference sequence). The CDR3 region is CSPWEGQKGQYF. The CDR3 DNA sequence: TGCAGTCCTTGGGAGGGCCAGAAAGGGCAGTATTTT.

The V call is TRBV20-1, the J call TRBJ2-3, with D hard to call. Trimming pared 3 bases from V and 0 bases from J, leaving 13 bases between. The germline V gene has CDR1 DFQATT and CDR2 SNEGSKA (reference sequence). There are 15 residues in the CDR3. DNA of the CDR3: TGCAGTGCTAGGGCCCCCCTTGCTAGCACAGATACGCAGTATTTT. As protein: CSARAPLASTDTQYF.

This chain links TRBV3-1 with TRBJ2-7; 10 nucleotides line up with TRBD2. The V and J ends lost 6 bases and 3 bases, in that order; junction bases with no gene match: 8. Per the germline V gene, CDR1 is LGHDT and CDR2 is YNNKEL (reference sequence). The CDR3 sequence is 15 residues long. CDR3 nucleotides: TGTGCCAGCAGGAAAGGACTAGCGGAGATCTACGAGCAGTACTTC. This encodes CASRKGLAEIYEQYF.

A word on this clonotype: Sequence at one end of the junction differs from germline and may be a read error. The CDR3 bases are TGCAGCGTACTCTTAGCCCAAGAGACCCATCACTTC. Protein product: CSVLLAQETHHF. This sequence joins TRBV29-1 and TRBJ2-5; no clear D. Germline CDR1 reads SQVTM; CDR2 reads ANQGSEA. The CDR3 extends over 12 amino acids.

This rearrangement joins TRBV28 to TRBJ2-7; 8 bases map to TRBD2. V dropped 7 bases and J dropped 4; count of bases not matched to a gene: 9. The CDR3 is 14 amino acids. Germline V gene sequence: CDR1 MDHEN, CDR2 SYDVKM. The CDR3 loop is CASTPRGGRYEQYF. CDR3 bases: TGTGCCAGCACTCCTCGGGGGGGCCGATACGAGCAGTACTTC.

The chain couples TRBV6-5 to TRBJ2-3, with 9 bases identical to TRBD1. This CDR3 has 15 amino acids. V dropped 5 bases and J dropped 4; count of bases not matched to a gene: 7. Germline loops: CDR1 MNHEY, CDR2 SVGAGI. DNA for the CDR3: TGTGCCAGCAGTCCCGGGACAGGGAATTCAGATACGCAGTATTTT. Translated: CASSPGTGNSDTQYF.

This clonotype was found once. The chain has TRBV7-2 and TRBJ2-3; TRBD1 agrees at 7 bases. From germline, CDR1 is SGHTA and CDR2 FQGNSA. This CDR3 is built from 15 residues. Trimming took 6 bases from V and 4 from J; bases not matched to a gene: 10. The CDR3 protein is CASSLRGQRSDTQYF. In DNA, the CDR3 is TGTGCCAGCAGTTTAAGGGGACAGAGATCAGATACGCAGTATTTT.

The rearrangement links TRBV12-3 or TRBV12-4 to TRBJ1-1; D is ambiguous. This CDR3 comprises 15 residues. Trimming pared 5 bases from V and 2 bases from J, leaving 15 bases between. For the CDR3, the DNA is TGTGCCAGCAGTCCCCGTGAGGGAACCAACACTGAAGCTTTCTTT. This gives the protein CASSPREGTNTEAFF.

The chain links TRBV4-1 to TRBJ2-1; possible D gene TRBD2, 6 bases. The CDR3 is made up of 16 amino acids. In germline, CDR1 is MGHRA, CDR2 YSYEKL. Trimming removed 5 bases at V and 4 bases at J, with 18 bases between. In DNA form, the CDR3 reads TGCGCCAGCAGCTCGGGACTCGCCGTTCGATACAATGAGCAGTTCTTC. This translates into CASSSGLAVRYNEQFF.

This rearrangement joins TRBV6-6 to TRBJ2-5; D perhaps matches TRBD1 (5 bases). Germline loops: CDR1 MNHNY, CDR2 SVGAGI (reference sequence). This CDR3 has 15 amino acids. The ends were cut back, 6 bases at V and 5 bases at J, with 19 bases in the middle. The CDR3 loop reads CASRKGQGTVETQYF. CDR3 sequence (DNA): TGTGCCAGCAGAAAAGGTCAGGGTACAGTCGAGACCCAGTACTTC.

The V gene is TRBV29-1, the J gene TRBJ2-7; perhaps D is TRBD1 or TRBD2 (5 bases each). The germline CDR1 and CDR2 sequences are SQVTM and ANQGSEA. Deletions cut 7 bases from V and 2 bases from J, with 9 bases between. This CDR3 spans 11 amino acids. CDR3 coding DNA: TGCAGCGGAAGGGGAGCCTACGAGCAGTACTTC. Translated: CSGRGAYEQYF.

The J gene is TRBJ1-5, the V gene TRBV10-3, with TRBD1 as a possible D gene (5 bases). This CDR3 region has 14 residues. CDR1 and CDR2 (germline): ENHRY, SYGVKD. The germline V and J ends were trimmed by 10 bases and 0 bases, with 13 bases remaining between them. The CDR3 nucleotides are TGTGCCACCAGGGATGACGCTAGCAATCAGCCCCAGCATTTT. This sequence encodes CATRDDASNQPQHF.

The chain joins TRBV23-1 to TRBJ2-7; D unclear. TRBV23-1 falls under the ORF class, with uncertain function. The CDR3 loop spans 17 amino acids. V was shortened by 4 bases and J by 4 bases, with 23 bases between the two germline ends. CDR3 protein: CASSLKPSGPTEYEQYF. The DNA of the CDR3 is TGCGCCAGCAGTCTTAAACCATCGGGCCCAACGGAGTACGAGCAGTACTTC.

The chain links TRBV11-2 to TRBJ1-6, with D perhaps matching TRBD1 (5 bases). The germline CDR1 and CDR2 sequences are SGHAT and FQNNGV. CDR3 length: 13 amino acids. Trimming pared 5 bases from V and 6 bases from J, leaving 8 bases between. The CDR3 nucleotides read TGTGCCAGCAGCCTCGACAGTAATTCACCCCTCCACTTT. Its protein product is CASSLDSNSPLHF. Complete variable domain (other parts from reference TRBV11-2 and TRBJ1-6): EAGVAQSPRYKIIEKRQSVAFWCNPISGHATLYWYQQILGQGPKLLIQFQNNGVVDDSQLPKDRFSAERLKGVDSTLKIQPAKLEDSAVYLCASSLDSNSPLHFGNGTRLTVT.

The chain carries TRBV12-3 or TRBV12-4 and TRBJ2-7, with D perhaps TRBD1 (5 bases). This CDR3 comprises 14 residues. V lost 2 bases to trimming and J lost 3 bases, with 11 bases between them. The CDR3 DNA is TGTGCCAGCAGTTTAATGCGGCAGGGCTACGAGCAGTACTTC. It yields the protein CASSLMRQGYEQYF.

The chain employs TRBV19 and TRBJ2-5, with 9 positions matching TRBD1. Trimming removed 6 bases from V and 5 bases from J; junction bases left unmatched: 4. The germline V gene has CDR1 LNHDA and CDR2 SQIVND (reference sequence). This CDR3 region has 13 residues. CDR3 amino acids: CASRQGARETQYF. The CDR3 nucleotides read TGTGCCAGTAGACAGGGGGCGCGGGAGACCCAGTACTTC.

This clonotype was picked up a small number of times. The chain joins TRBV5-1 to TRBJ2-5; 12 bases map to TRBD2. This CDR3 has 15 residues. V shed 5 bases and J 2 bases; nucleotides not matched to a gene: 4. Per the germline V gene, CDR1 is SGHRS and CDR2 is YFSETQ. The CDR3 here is CASRFGTSGQETQYF. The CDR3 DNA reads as TGCGCCAGCAGGTTCGGGACTAGCGGGCAAGAGACCCAGTACTTC.

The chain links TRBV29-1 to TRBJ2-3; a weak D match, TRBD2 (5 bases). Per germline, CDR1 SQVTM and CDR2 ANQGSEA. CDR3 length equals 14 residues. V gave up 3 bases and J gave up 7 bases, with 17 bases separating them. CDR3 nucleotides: TGCAGCGTTGATAGAACTAGGAGTAGTCATACGCAGTATTTT. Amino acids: CSVDRTRSSHTQYF.

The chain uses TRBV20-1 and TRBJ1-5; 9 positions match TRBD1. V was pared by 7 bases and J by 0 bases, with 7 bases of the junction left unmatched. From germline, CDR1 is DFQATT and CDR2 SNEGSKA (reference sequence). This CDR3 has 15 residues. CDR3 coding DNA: TGCAGTGTACAGGGGGCGCGGTATAGCAATCAGCCCCAGCATTTT. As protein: CSVQGARYSNQPQHF.

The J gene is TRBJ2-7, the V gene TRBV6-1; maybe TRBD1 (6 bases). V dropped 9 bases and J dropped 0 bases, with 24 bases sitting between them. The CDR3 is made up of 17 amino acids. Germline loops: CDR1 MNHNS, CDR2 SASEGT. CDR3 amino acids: CARPNGQFPSSSYEQYF. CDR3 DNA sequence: TGTGCCAGACCAAATGGACAGTTCCCTAGCAGCTCCTACGAGCAGTACTTC.

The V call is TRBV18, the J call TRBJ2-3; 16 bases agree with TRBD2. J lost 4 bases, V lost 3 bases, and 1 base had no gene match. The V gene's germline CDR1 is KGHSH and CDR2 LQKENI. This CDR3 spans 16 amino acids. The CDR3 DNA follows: TGTGCCAGCTCACCGGGACTAGCGGGGGGGCCAGATACGCAGTATTTT. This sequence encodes CASSPGLAGGPDTQYF.

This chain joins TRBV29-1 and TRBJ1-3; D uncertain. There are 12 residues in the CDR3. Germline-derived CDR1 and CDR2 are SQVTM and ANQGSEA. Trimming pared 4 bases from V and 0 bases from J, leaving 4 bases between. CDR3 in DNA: TGCAGCGTTGGGGTCTCTGGAAACACCATATATTTT. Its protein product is CSVGVSGNTIYF.

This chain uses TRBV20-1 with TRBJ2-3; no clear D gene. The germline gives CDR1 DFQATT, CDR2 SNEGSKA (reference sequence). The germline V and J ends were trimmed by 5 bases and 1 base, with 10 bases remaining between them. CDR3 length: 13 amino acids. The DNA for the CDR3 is TGCAGTGCTCTCCTCCTTGGCACAGATACGCAGTATTTT. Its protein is CSALLLGTDTQYF.